Listed here are 25 T cell receptor beta chains from one sample, sequenced in a study of beta chain features in type 1 diabetes. As every portion of the isolated RNA was reverse transcribed, the sequencing read expressed TCRB transcripts. Produced via immunoSEQ multiplex PCR; TCRdb's table is partial and in-frame only. Of about 220,000 clones in the sample, 11% are singletons; the top ten hold 1% to 1.5%. The sequenced sample consisted of central memory CD4+ T cells from blood. The receptor set was obtained from a man between 18 and 35 years old in good health.

The sample holds a few counts of this clone. The chain links TRBV10-3 to TRBJ2-2; 8 nucleotides agree with TRBD1. Germline CDR1 ENHRY, CDR2 SYGVKD. The trim removed 5 bases at V and 3 bases at J, leaving 5 bases unmatched. This CDR3 comprises 15 residues. The CDR3 region is CAISPGQDYTGELFF. As DNA, the CDR3 is TGTGCCATCAGTCCGGGACAGGATTACACCGGGGAGCTGTTTTTT.

This clone occurred a few times. The chain has TRBV28 and TRBJ2-1, with unresolved D. The CDR3 contains 15 residues. V dropped 6 bases and J dropped 0 bases, with 12 bases sitting between them. CDR1 is MDHEN and CDR2 is SYDVKM in the germline V gene. This CDR3 is CASRAIGPSYNEQFF. CDR3 DNA: TGTGCCAGCAGAGCTATCGGACCCTCCTACAATGAGCAGTTCTTC.

Worth noting for this clone: The CDR3 carries no conserved terminal phenylalanine or tryptophan, so it likely arises from a read error. No DNA is shown, since the ends of the CDR3 on it are uncertain; the CDR3 is the one TCRdb lists. The genes are TRBV14 and TRBJ2-7; whether TRBD2, the table's D call, matches the DNA was not checked. Germline CDR1 and CDR2: SGHDN and FVKESK. 8 amino acids form the CDR3, both terminal residues included. This CDR3 reads CASSQDLL.

As regards this clone: Other DNA sequences within the sample encode an identical CDR3. The chain links TRBV7-2 to TRBJ2-5; D not resolved. Trimming removed 2 bases from V and 5 bases from J, with 9 bases in between. CDR1 and CDR2 (germline): SGHTA, FQGNSA. CDR3 size: 13 residues. The CDR3 loop is CASSLSLGETQYF. CDR3 DNA: TGTGCCAGCAGCTTAAGCCTTGGGGAGACCCAGTACTTC.

In this sample, this clone turned up a few times. Here the CDR3 DNA reads TGCGCCAGCAGCTTGTCCCCGGACTCCTTCCCCTTTCAAGAGACCCAGTACTTC. Translated: CASSLSPDSFPFQETQYF. The chain has TRBV5-1 and TRBJ2-5; possibly TRBD2 for D (5 bases). The germline V gene encodes CDR1 SGHRS and CDR2 YFSETQ. V lost 1 base to trimming and J lost 2 bases, with 21 bases between them. This CDR3 has 18 residues. Looking up the rest from reference TRBV5-1 and TRBJ2-5 gives the full variable domain: KAGVTQTPRYLIKTRGQQVTLSCSPISGHRSVSWYQQTPGQGLQFLFEYFSETQRNKGNFPGRFSGRQFSNSRSEMNVSTLELGDSALYLCASSLSPDSFPFQETQYFGPGTRLLVL.

The chain recombines TRBV7-2 with TRBJ2-7; the D gene is possibly TRBD1 (6 bases). V dropped 6 bases and J dropped 0 bases, with 9 bases sitting between them. The germline gives CDR1 SGHTA, CDR2 FQGNSA. The CDR3 is 13 residues long. DNA for the CDR3: TGTGCCAGCAGTCAGGGGCCCTCCTACGAGCAGTACTTC. Its protein is CASSQGPSYEQYF.

The rearrangement joins TRBV5-4 to TRBJ2-7, with 9 positions matching TRBD1. Germline loops: CDR1 SGHNT, CDR2 YYREEE (reference sequence). The CDR3 is 18 residues long. Trimming removed 4 bases from V and 0 bases from J; junction bases left unmatched: 14. CDR3 nucleotide sequence: TGTGCCAGCAGCCGGGGCCCCACCGGGACAGGGTTCTCCTACGAGCAGTACTTC. It codes for CASSRGPTGTGFSYEQYF.

This clone showed up just a few times. V and J are TRBV15 and TRBJ2-2; the match to TRBD2 covers 12 bases. The CDR3 totals 16 residues. Losses at the gene ends were 5 bases for V and 4 bases for J; bases not matched to a gene: 5. Germline CDR1 reads LNHNV; CDR2 reads YYDKDF (reference sequence). CDR3 amino acids: CATSPRTSGTTGELFF. The DNA of the CDR3 is TGTGCCACCAGCCCTCGGACTAGCGGGACCACCGGGGAGCTGTTTTTT.

V gene TRBV5-4 combines with J gene TRBJ2-3, with 7 bases matching TRBD2. The germline gives CDR1 SGHNT, CDR2 YYREEE (reference sequence). This CDR3 has 14 residues. Trimming at V came to 7 bases and at J to 6 bases, leaving 11 bases not matched to a gene. The CDR3 bases are TGTGCCAGCGGGGGAGGGGCCCTTAAGGATACGCAGTATTTT. Its translation is CASGGGALKDTQYF.

This clone was picked up one time. V usage is TRBV27 and J usage is TRBJ2-1; D is possibly TRBD1 or TRBD2 (5 bases each). There are 14 residues in the CDR3. Trimming shortened V by 8 bases and J by 9 bases, and 20 bases separated the two germline ends. Looked up from germline, CDR1 is MNHEY and CDR2 is SMNVEV (reference sequence). This CDR3 is CASSGWGNRGEQFF. The CDR3 DNA reads TGTGCCAGCTCTGGGTGGGGGAATAGAGGTGAGCAGTTCTTC.

This clone came up a few times. The chain is built from TRBV7-2 and TRBJ2-3, with a weak D call TRBD1 (6 bases). The germline V and J ends were trimmed by 2 bases and 6 bases, with 9 bases remaining between them. The germline gives CDR1 SGHTA, CDR2 FQGNSA. The CDR3 extends over 13 amino acids. The chain's CDR3 is CASSLNRADTQYF. The DNA of the CDR3 is TGTGCCAGCAGCTTAAACAGGGCGGATACGCAGTATTTT.

This clone was seen a handful of times. The rearrangement uses TRBV11-3 and TRBJ2-3; D not resolved. This CDR3 has 13 residues. CDR1 and CDR2 (germline): SGHNT, YENEEA. Trimming removed 0 bases from V and 4 bases from J, with 5 bases in between. The CDR3: CASSLDQADTQYF. The CDR3 region has the DNA TGTGCCAGCAGCTTAGATCAGGCAGATACGCAGTATTTT.

This clone was observed a handful of times. This chain connects TRBV10-1 to TRBJ1-5, with D uncertain. Trimming cost V 3 bases and J 6 bases, with 12 bases left between them. The CDR3 totals 14 residues. Germline V lookup: CDR1 WNHNN, CDR2 SYGVQD (reference sequence). CDR3 bases: TGCGCCAGCAGTGATGAGGCAGAACCTCAGCCCCAGCATTTT. Protein product: CASSDEAEPQPQHF.

The chain employs TRBV5-4 and TRBJ2-7; 7 bases are shared with TRBD1. The J segment lost 1 base and the V segment lost 2 bases, leaving 9 bases of the junction unmatched. The length of the CDR3 is 16 residues. Germline V lookup: CDR1 SGHNT, CDR2 YYREEE (reference sequence). The CDR3 DNA sequence: TGTGCCAGCAGCTTTCTGAGGACAGGTCCGTCCTACGAGCAGTACTTC. It codes for CASSFLRTGPSYEQYF.

V and J are TRBV29-1 and TRBJ2-5; D is perhaps TRBD1 or TRBD2 (5 bases each). The J call is in doubt because the DNA end fits TRBJ2-7 better. The germline gives CDR1 SQVTM, CDR2 ANQGSEA. This CDR3 spans 12 amino acids. CDR3 protein: CSVSGLDYEQYF. The CDR3 DNA reads as TGCAGCGTTTCGGGGCTGGATTACGAGCAGTACTTC.

This clone was observed at least ten times. The chain employs TRBV7-2 and TRBJ2-7; 7 bases match TRBD1. Trimming cost V 4 bases and J 4 bases; bases outside gene matches: 10. The CDR3 loop spans 15 amino acids. Germline values: CDR1 SGHTA, CDR2 FQGNSA. In nucleotides, the CDR3 is TGTGCCAGCAGCTCCCCGGACAGGAGAGTTTACGAGCAGTACTTC. Protein product: CASSSPDRRVYEQYF.

The rearrangement joins TRBV2 to TRBJ1-2; D unclear. Trimming took off 3 bases at V and 4 bases at J, with 6 bases between the two ends. This CDR3 comprises 12 residues. Germline V gene sequence: CDR1 SNHLY, CDR2 FYNNEI. The CDR3 nucleotides read TGTGCCAGCAGTGAGGGGTTCTATGGCTACACCTTC. This sequence encodes CASSEGFYGYTF.

The rearrangement links TRBV20-1 to TRBJ2-1; no clear D gene. V was cut by 6 bases and J by 7 bases, with 7 bases left in between. CDR3 length equals 10 residues. Germline V gene sequence: CDR1 DFQATT, CDR2 SNEGSKA (reference sequence). CDR3: CSAVENEQFF. CDR3 bases: TGCAGTGCCGTGGAGAATGAGCAGTTCTTC.

In this sample, this clone turned up once. V and J are TRBV18 and TRBJ2-3; 12 bases match TRBD2. V trimming: 2 bases; J trimming: 5 bases; junction bases outside the gene matches: 5. Germline CDR1 and CDR2: KGHSH and LQKENI. The CDR3 spans 16 residues. CDR3 nucleotide sequence: TGTGCCAGCTCACCAGCTCCGGGACTAGCGGGAGATACGCAGTATTTT. Translated, it gives CASSPAPGLAGDTQYF. The full variable domain, completed using reference TRBV18 and TRBJ2-3, is NAGVMQNPRHLVRRRGQEARLRCSPMKGHSHVYWYRQLPEEGLKFMVYLQKENIIDESGMPKERFSAEFPKEGPSILRIQQVVRGDSAAYFCASSPAPGLAGDTQYFGPGTRLTVL.

This clone was recorded a few times. The CDR3 spells CASSLAGTVIYEQYF. The CDR3 coding sequence is TGTGCCAGCAGCTTAGCCGGGACAGTAATCTACGAGCAGTACTTC. The chain carries TRBV7-9 and TRBJ2-7; TRBD1 aligns across 7 bases. V lost 0 bases and J lost 3; bases outside the gene matches: 5. In germline, CDR1 is SEHNR, CDR2 FQNEAQ (reference sequence). The CDR3 consists of 15 residues.

This chain uses TRBV30 with TRBJ2-5; D not certain. CDR3 length equals 12 residues. V shed 0 bases and J shed 3 bases, with 5 bases lying between them. Germline CDR1 and CDR2: GTSNPN and SVGIG (reference sequence). CDR3 bases: TGTGCCTGGAGTGTAAGAGAAGAGACCCAGTACTTC. Its translation: CAWSVREETQYF.

J is TRBJ2-5 and V is TRBV4-3; 10 nucleotides line up with TRBD2. This CDR3 has 18 amino acids. The germline gives CDR1 LGHNA, CDR2 YSLEER. Trimming cost V 1 base and J 4 bases; bases outside gene matches: 12. CDR3 coding DNA: TGCGCCAGCAGCCAAGGACGCAATCTAGCGGGAGCTGGAGAGACCCAGTACTTC. Encoded protein: CASSQGRNLAGAGETQYF.

This clone was observed a handful of times. The chain couples TRBV29-1 to TRBJ1-2; a possible D gene is TRBD1 (6 bases). Germline V gene sequence: CDR1 SQVTM, CDR2 ANQGSEA. V dropped 4 bases and J dropped 3 bases, with 9 bases sitting between them. The CDR3 covers 12 residues. CDR3: CSVVRGDYGYTF. The CDR3 DNA reads TGCAGCGTTGTCAGGGGAGACTATGGCTACACCTTC.

The rearrangement joins TRBV5-4 to TRBJ1-2; a possible D gene is TRBD1 (6 bases). CDR3 length: 13 amino acids. The germline V and J ends were trimmed by 7 bases and 0 bases, with 10 bases remaining between them. The V gene's germline CDR1 is SGHNT and CDR2 YYREEE (reference sequence). Written as DNA, the CDR3 is TGTGCCAGCGGCGACAGGTCTAACTATGGCTACACCTTC. The encoded protein is CASGDRSNYGYTF.

This clone was observed a few times. This rearrangement joins TRBV7-9 to TRBJ1-2; TRBD1 aligns across 7 bases. The junction had 7 bases not matched to a gene; V was cut back by 5 bases and J by 4 bases. Germline CDR1 SEHNR, CDR2 FQNEAQ (reference sequence). The CDR3 spans 14 residues. In DNA form, the CDR3 reads TGTGCCAGCAGCCCGAGACAGGGATCCTATGGCTACACCTTC. This codes for CASSPRQGSYGYTF.